Listed here is a single TCR beta chain. This record belongs to a study of blood T cell repertoires in COVID-19. Study-wide background: Acute-phase and convalescent COVID-19 samples originated in the United States, Italy and Spain. PBMCs, B-cell-depleted T cells, or T cells provided the cDNA or gDNA that made up the material.

CDR3 length: 16 residues. V lost 2 bases, J lost 6 bases, and 7 bases stayed unmatched. Per germline, CDR1 LGHNA and CDR2 YNFKEQ. Source study methods: Counts of nucleated cells, estimated from reference gene primer amplification, were obtained. The repertoire was sequenced with immunoSEQ multiplex PCR; TCRdb's copy has only in-frame clones and lacks some. The DNA was the basis for D and trimming; V, J and clone size are from that table. The sample lists some 71,000 clones, 90% seen once, with 5% to 6.5% in the top ten. What was sequenced was peripheral blood. The sequence derives from a woman under 30 with acute or convalescent COVID-19. The chain recombines TRBV4-2 with TRBJ1-6; TRBD1 aligns across 7 bases. The CDR3 reads CASSQPIQGRNSPLHF. Written as DNA, the CDR3 is TGTGCCAGCAGCCAACCCATACAGGGGCGTAATTCACCCCTCCACTTT.